The clone carrying this TCR beta chain occurred once. As yet, its antigen is unknown. The data were taken from a study of cytomegalovirus exposure and HLA in healthy donors. Study conclusions and caveats: Upon later analysis, TCR association rates were observed to vary by HLA locus, being highest for DRB1 and lowest for HLA-C.

Trimming removed 5 bases from V and 2 bases from J, with 8 bases in between. CDR3 length: 13 amino acids. The germline gives CDR1 LNHNV, CDR2 YYDKDF (reference sequence). Vbeta (60) and Jbeta (13) primers were used in the PCR. TCRdb's copy holds only in-frame clones and misses some; the assay was immunoSEQ multiplex PCR. The sample holds about 99,000 clones; over 60% are singletons and the top ten take roughly 6.2%. Material for sequencing was PBMCs. The sequence was obtained from a man between 60 and 70 years old in good health and CMV-seropositive. V gene TRBV15 combines with J gene TRBJ2-3; D not resolved. CDR3 protein: CATSVRNTDTQYF. The DNA for the CDR3 is TGTGCCACCAGCGTGCGGAACACAGATACGCAGTATTTT.